These 13 T cell receptor beta chains share one sample of origin, sequenced in a study of cytomegalovirus exposure and HLA in healthy donors. Vbeta (60) and Jbeta (13) primers were used in the PCR. Sequenced by immunoSEQ multiplex PCR; TCRdb stores in-frame clones only, minus some. The sample yields roughly 98,000 clones, around 79% seen once. Input material: PBMCs. Receptors were obtained from a woman between 70 and 85 years old in good health and CMV-seropositive.

The chain links TRBV10-3 to TRBJ2-2; 8 bases line up with TRBD1. This CDR3 is built from 14 residues. Germline trimming cut 8 bases from V and 0 bases from J; bases unmatched to any gene: 2. Germline V gene lookup returns CDR1 ENHRY and CDR2 SYGVKD. The CDR3 DNA reads as TGTGCCATCCAACAGGGGGCGAACACCGGGGAGCTGTTTTTT. Amino acid sequence: CAIQQGANTGELFF.

This chain uses TRBV6-5 with TRBJ1-1; perhaps TRBD1 as D (6 bases). Trimming stripped 6 bases from V and 7 bases from J, with 12 bases between. This CDR3 region has 12 residues. CDR1 and CDR2 from the germline V gene are MNHEY and SVGAGI. The CDR3 region has the DNA TGTGCCAGCAGCTCAGGGGTTTTTGAAGCTTTCTTT. Translation: CASSSGVFEAFF.

The rearrangement uses TRBV29-1 and TRBJ1-2, with D unresolved. The V end lost 1 base, the J end lost 4 bases, and 7 bases lay between the germline ends. There are 12 residues in the CDR3. Germline V lookup: CDR1 SQVTM, CDR2 ANQGSEA. The CDR3 region is CSVEGLSYGYTF. Here the CDR3 DNA reads TGCAGCGTTGAAGGGTTGAGCTATGGCTACACCTTC.

The genes are TRBV18 and TRBJ2-2; perhaps TRBD1 as D (6 bases). V lost 3 bases and J lost 4, with 9 bases in between. Looked up from germline, CDR1 is KGHSH and CDR2 is LQKENI. CDR3 length: 14 amino acids. The CDR3, as DNA: TGTGCCAGCTCACCTAACAGGGCCACCGGGGAGCTGTTTTTT. It encodes CASSPNRATGELFF.

The chain employs TRBV5-6 and TRBJ2-1, with D tentatively TRBD1 (6 bases). This CDR3 is 16 amino acids long. Germline assignment: CDR1 SGHDT and CDR2 YYEEEE. The V end lost 1 base, the J end lost 8 bases, and 19 bases lay between the germline ends. CDR3 loop: CASSLRGQGRRHEQFF. As DNA, the CDR3 is TGTGCCAGCAGCTTGAGGGGTCAGGGGCGCCGCCATGAGCAGTTCTTC.

CDR3 nucleotide sequence: TGTGCCAGTAAAGCGGGAGGGGAGGCCGGGGAGCTGTTTTTT. This sequence encodes CASKAGGEAGELFF. J is TRBJ2-2 and V is TRBV19, with 10 nucleotides matching TRBD2. Per germline, CDR1 LNHDA and CDR2 SQIVND (reference sequence). The length of the CDR3 is 14 residues. Losses at the gene ends were 7 bases for V and 6 bases for J; bases not matched to a gene: 5.

V gene TRBV5-1 combines with J gene TRBJ2-5; D may be TRBD1 (5 bases). V was cut by 5 bases and J by 4 bases, with 12 bases left in between. CDR3 length equals 13 residues. Germline V gives CDR1 SGHRS, CDR2 YFSETQ. Here the CDR3 DNA reads TGCGCCAGCAGTCACGGACAAACAGAGACCCAGTACTTC. Translation: CASSHGQTETQYF.

Note on this clone: At one of its ends the junction is not consistent with the germline gene, which may arise from a read error. V and J are TRBV18 and TRBJ2-7; 7 bases align to TRBD2. CDR1 KGHSH and CDR2 LQKENI come from the germline V gene. The CDR3 loop spans 14 amino acids. CDR3 in DNA: TGTGCCAGCTCATCACCTACTAGCGACCACGAGCAGTACTTC. Its translation is CASSSPTSDHEQYF.

The rearrangement links TRBV5-8 to TRBJ2-3; 12 bases map to TRBD2. Per the germline V gene, CDR1 is SGHTS and CDR2 is YDEGEE. CDR3 length: 16 residues. V lost 2 bases and J lost 8; bases outside the gene matches: 9. This CDR3 is CASSFRPSGGVATQYF. CDR3 DNA sequence: TGTGCCAGCAGCTTTCGCCCTAGCGGGGGGGTGGCTACGCAGTATTTT.

This rearrangement joins TRBV9 to TRBJ2-2; TRBD2 might be the D (6 bases). V gave up 0 bases and J gave up 7 bases, with 13 bases separating them. The CDR3 is 15 amino acids. CDR1 and CDR2 from the germline V gene are SGDLS and YYNGEE. In DNA, the CDR3 is TGTGCCAGCAGCGTAGGGTCTAGCGCGGGCGGGGAGCTGTTTTTT. Translating it yields CASSVGSSAGGELFF.

The rearrangement links TRBV2 to TRBJ2-1; the match to TRBD1 covers 11 bases. This CDR3 comprises 14 residues. Per germline, CDR1 SNHLY and CDR2 FYNNEI. V lost 7 bases to trimming and J lost 6 bases; unmatched junction nucleotides: 5. CDR3 protein: CASNGQGAGNEQFF. The CDR3 DNA is TGTGCCAGCAATGGACAGGGGGCGGGCAATGAGCAGTTCTTC.

The J gene is TRBJ2-3, the V gene TRBV16, with 9 positions matching TRBD1. The CDR3 spans 16 residues. CDR1 is KGHSY and CDR2 is FQNENV in the germline V gene. Trimming cost V 4 bases and J 0 bases; bases outside gene matches: 5. CDR3 region: CASSPGQGTSTDTQYF. CDR3 DNA: TGTGCCAGCAGCCCTGGACAGGGGACTAGCACAGATACGCAGTATTTT.

This clone was seen a handful of times. The chain employs TRBV19 and TRBJ2-2; 10 bases match TRBD2. V was pared by 5 bases and J by 7 bases, with 16 bases of the junction left unmatched. The CDR3 extends over 18 amino acids. From germline, CDR1 is LNHDA and CDR2 SQIVND (reference sequence). The CDR3 DNA follows: TGTGCCAGTAGTGCCACCCTGATTGCTAGCGGGAGTTACGGGGAGCTGTTTTTT. This translates into CASSATLIASGSYGELFF. Full variable domain (missing parts from reference TRBV19 and TRBJ2-2): DGGITQSPKYLFRKEGQNVTLSCEQNLNHDAMYWYRQDPGQGLRLIYYSQIVNDFQKGDIAEGYSVSREKKESFPLTVTSAQKNPTAFYLCASSATLIASGSYGELFFGEGSRLTVL.